This is a list of T cell receptor beta chains from one sample in a study of shared clonotypes between healthy human individuals. Repertoires were generated with immunoSEQ multiplex PCR, while TCRdb's copy carries only in-frame clones and drops some. The sample gives about 2.1 million clones, over 85% of which show up once; 1.5% to 2% is in the top ten. Sequencing was performed on naive CD8+ T cells from PBMCs. The origin of the receptors is a young man in good health. Some clones in this sample may be carry-over from other donors' samples. The CDR3 runs from the conserved cysteine through the conserved F or W. Each record gives: clone size, V gene, CDR3 length, D gene, J gene, CDR3 DNA, CDR3 protein. D genes are given only for firm matches. Size values are once, few and many counts, or a class for expanded clones, and some rows have none.

>-|TRBV7-2|15|-|TRBJ1-1
TGTGCCAGCAGCTCACTTCCCTCGATGAACACTGAAGCTTTCTTT
CASSSLPSMNTEAFF
>once|TRBV28|15|-|TRBJ2-5
TGTGCCAGCAGTACTGGGGTACGAATCCAAGAGACCCAGTACTTC
CASSTGVRIQETQYF
>-|TRBV4-3|16|-|TRBJ2-2
TGCGCCAGCAGCCAAGATACGGGGCGGTACACCGGGGAGCTGTTTTTT
CASSQDTGRYTGELFF
>-|TRBV11-3|16|-|TRBJ1-4
TGTGCCAGCAGCTTTGACCGAGACCATAATGATGAAAAACTGTTTTTT
CASSFDRDHNDEKLFF
>-|TRBV7-9|16|-|TRBJ2-1
TGTGCCAGCAGCTCTACGGCGGCAAGCTCCTACAATGAGCAGTTCTTC
CASSSTAASSYNEQFF
>-|TRBV7-9|13|-|TRBJ2-7
TGTGCCAGCACCCCCGGGGCGGTCAACGAGCAGTACTTC
CASTPGAVNEQYF
>-|TRBV11-1|15|TRBD1|TRBJ2-3
TGTGCCAGCAGCACTAGACAGGGGGCTTCAGATACGCAGTATTTT
CASSTRQGASDTQYF
>-|TRBV5-6|11|-|TRBJ2-1
TGTGCCAGCAGCAGTTCGTTAGATCAGTTCTTC
CASSSSLDQFF
>-|TRBV15|12|-|TRBJ1-1
TGTGCCACCAGCAGAGAAGACGAAGAAGCTTTCTTT
CATSREDEEAFF
>-|TRBV10-3|14|-|TRBJ2-7
TGTGCCATCGGGGAGAAGGGAAGCTCCTACGAGCAGTACTTC
CAIGEKGSSYEQYF
>-|TRBV27|13|-|TRBJ1-2
TGTGCCAGCAGCTATGGATTAAGCTATGGCTACACCTTC
CASSYGLSYGYTF
>-|TRBV7-9|14|TRBD2|TRBJ2-3
TGTGCCAGCAGCCTGCGGGGGAGCACAGATACGCAGTATTTT
CASSLRGSTDTQYF
>-|TRBV4-1|12|-|TRBJ2-1
TGCGCCAGCAGTCCGACCGGCAATGAGCAGTTCTTC
CASSPTGNEQFF
>-|TRBV9|15|-|TRBJ2-1
TGTGCCAGCAGCGTAGGTCCTAGCCCCTACAATGAGCAGTTCTTC
CASSVGPSPYNEQFF
>once|TRBV11-2|15|TRBD2|TRBJ2-7
TGTGCCAGCAGCCTGGGGGGGATTTTTTCCTACGAGCAGTACTTC
CASSLGGIFSYEQYF
>-|TRBV19|16|-|TRBJ1-1
TGTGCCAGTAGCCCCCGGGGGAACCGATTGAACACTGAAGCTTTCTTT
CASSPRGNRLNTEAFF
>-|TRBV7-6|15|TRBD2|TRBJ2-5
TGTGCCAGCAGCAGACTTAGCGGGAGTGTCAAGACCCAGTACTTC
CASSRLSGSVKTQYF
>once|TRBV30|14|TRBD1|TRBJ2-1
TGTGCCTGGACGAGCCAGGGGGCAATCGGTGAGCAGTTCTTC
CAWTSQGAIGEQFF
>-|TRBV7-9|15|TRBD1|TRBJ2-7
TGTGCCAGCAGCCTACCGGGACAGGGGGCCTACGAGCAGTACTTC
CASSLPGQGAYEQYF
>-|TRBV29-1|14|TRBD1|TRBJ1-1
TGCAGGCTACAAGGGACAGGGGCAGACACTGAAGCTTTCTTT
CRLQGTGADTEAFF
>-|TRBV29-1|13|-|TRBJ2-5
TGCAGCGTTGAGGAGACAGGGAGGGAGACCCAGTACTTC
CSVEETGRETQYF
>-|TRBV27|15|-|TRBJ1-2
TGTGCCAGCAGTCTAGGACGGACCCCTGGCTATGGCTACACCTTC
CASSLGRTPGYGYTF
>-|TRBV7-2|14|-|TRBJ1-1
TGTGCCAGCAGCTCGGCGGGGCTGAACACTGAAGCTTTCTTT
CASSSAGLNTEAFF
>-|TRBV28|13|-|TRBJ1-1
TGTGCCAGCAGTTTCCTACGGAACACTGAAGCTTTCTTT
CASSFLRNTEAFF
>-|TRBV27|17|-|TRBJ2-6
TGTGCCAGCAGACCTATGGGGGGTTACTCTGGGGCCAACGTCCTGACTTTC
CASRPMGGYSGANVLTF
>-|TRBV7-3|15|-|TRBJ2-5
TGTGCCAGCAGCTTAGTGGGAGGACTACAAGAGACCCAGTACTTC
CASSLVGGLQETQYF
>once|TRBV6-5|15|TRBD1|TRBJ2-1
TGTGCCAGCAGTTACTCACAGGGGGCGCTTAATGAGCAGTTCTTC
CASSYSQGALNEQFF
>-|TRBV7-6|16|-|TRBJ2-1
TGTGCCAGCAGCTTGGGTCGGGCTGTCTCCTACAATGAGCAGTTCTTC
CASSLGRAVSYNEQFF
>once|TRBV27|14|TRBD1|TRBJ1-5
TGTGCCAGCAGTTTCAGGGGGCAGGGTCAGCCCCAGCATTTT
CASSFRGQGQPQHF
>once|TRBV19|15|TRBD2|TRBJ2-7
TGTGCCAGTAGTATCAGGACTAGCGGGAGGAGCGAGCAGTACTTC
CASSIRTSGRSEQYF
>-|TRBV28|12|-|TRBJ2-1
TGTGCCAGCAGTCCCCGATCCAATGAGCAGTTCTTC
CASSPRSNEQFF
>-|TRBV27|16|-|TRBJ2-2
TGTGCCAGCAGTTTAGCGGGACAGAGGGGCACCGGGGAGCTGTTTTTT
CASSLAGQRGTGELFF
>-|TRBV11-2|15|-|TRBJ2-7
TGTGCCAGCAGCTTAGAGGCGGGAACCTTTGAGGAGCAGTACTTC
CASSLEAGTFEEQYF
>-|TRBV19|15|-|TRBJ2-1
TGTGCCAGTAGTATTTTTGGCGGGGGCAACAATGAGCAGTTCTTC
CASSIFGGGNNEQFF
>-|TRBV13|16|TRBD2|TRBJ2-5
TGTGCCAGCAGCCCTTCGGTCTGGGGGGGAATAGAGACCCAGTACTTC
CASSPSVWGGIETQYF
>-|TRBV9|14|TRBD1|TRBJ2-7
TGTGCCAGCAGCTTCCGGACAGGGGGCTACGAGCAGTACTTC
CASSFRTGGYEQYF
>-|TRBV9|14|-|TRBJ1-5
TGTGCCAGCAGCGTAGATGGAAGCAATCAGCCCCAGCATTTT
CASSVDGSNQPQHF
>once|TRBV10-1|20|TRBD1|TRBJ1-5
TGCGCCAGCAGTGAGGTCTTAGGACAGGGGGCCTCAATCTCCAATCAGCCCCAGCATTTT
CASSEVLGQGASISNQPQHF
>-|TRBV11-2|16|TRBD1|TRBJ2-1
TGTGCCAGCAGTAGCGTGGGGACAGGGGCTTACAATGAGCAGTTCTTC
CASSSVGTGAYNEQFF
>-|TRBV27|16|TRBD2|TRBJ2-1
TGTGCCAGCAGTTCACCTCAGCGGGAGGGCAACAATGAGCAGTTCTTC
CASSSPQREGNNEQFF
>-|TRBV28|15|TRBD1|TRBJ1-1
TGTGCCAGCAGTTTACAGGGGGCGGGTGGTACTGAAGCTTTCTTT
CASSLQGAGGTEAFF
>-|TRBV4-1|16|-|TRBJ2-7
TGCGCCAGCAGCCAAGATCGGAGCGTACTCTCCTACGAGCAGTACTTC
CASSQDRSVLSYEQYF
>-|TRBV19|15|-|TRBJ2-7
TGTGCCAGTAGTTCCTCTATGGGGGTACCTCACGAGCAGTACTTC
CASSSSMGVPHEQYF
>-|TRBV13|15|-|TRBJ1-4
TGTGCCAGCAGCGGGGGAATAGCCACTAATGAAAAACTGTTTTTT
CASSGGIATNEKLFF
>-|TRBV7-8|17|-|TRBJ2-3
TGTGCCACCCGGGCCGGGACTGGATACTTTAGCACAGATACGCAGTATTTT
CATRAGTGYFSTDTQYF
>few|TRBV30|13|-|TRBJ2-1
TGTGCCTGGAGTCCCCCCCTAGACAATGAGCAGTTCTTC
CAWSPPLDNEQFF
>-|TRBV6-1|17|-|TRBJ1-3
TGTGCCAGCAGTGAAGATATTCAGCGCCTGGCCGGAAACACCATATATTTT
CASSEDIQRLAGNTIYF
>-|TRBV6-5|15|TRBD2|TRBJ2-1
TGTGCCAGCAGCCCCCATGGCGGGAGTTACAATGAGCAGTTCTTC
CASSPHGGSYNEQFF
>once|TRBV29-1|16|-|TRBJ2-5
TGCAGCGTTGAAGATCAGAAGCAAATGCTCCAAGAGACCCAGTACTTC
CSVEDQKQMLQETQYF
>-|TRBV19|17|TRBD1|TRBJ1-1
TGTGCCAGTAGTCGATCAACAGGGGGCCCCCGGAACACTGAAGCTTTCTTT
CASSRSTGGPRNTEAFF
>few|TRBV7-9|16|-|TRBJ1-2
TGTGCCAGCAGCTTCGGCCGGACGGAATTCTTCTATGGCTACACCTTC
CASSFGRTEFFYGYTF
>-|TRBV11-2|17|TRBD2|TRBJ2-7
TGTGCCAGCAGCTTAGTTCCACTAGCGGCAAGCTCCTACGAGCAGTACTTC
CASSLVPLAASSYEQYF
>once|TRBV9|15|TRBD1|TRBJ1-3
TGTGCCAGCAGCGTAGAGGGGGCGGATGGAAACACCATATATTTT
CASSVEGADGNTIYF
>-|TRBV7-9|13|TRBD1|TRBJ2-7
TGTGCCAGCGGGGACAGAGGAACCGACGAGCAGTACTTC
CASGDRGTDEQYF
>-|TRBV6-5|15|-|TRBJ1-2
TGTGCCAGCAGTTACAGACAGCACGATTTTAACGGCTACACCTTC
CASSYRQHDFNGYTF
>-|TRBV12-5|15|TRBD1|TRBJ2-3
TGTGCTAGTGGCCAGACAGGGGGTAGAACAGATACGCAGTATTTT
CASGQTGGRTDTQYF
>-|TRBV11-2|17|TRBD1|TRBJ1-2
TGTGCCAGCAGCTTAGACCCCGGGACAGGGAGATTCTATGGCTACACCTTC
CASSLDPGTGRFYGYTF
>-|TRBV28|15|TRBD2|TRBJ2-7
TGTGCCAGCAGTTTAGAGCGGGAGGGCCTCTACGAGCAGTACTTC
CASSLEREGLYEQYF
>few|TRBV2|12|-|TRBJ2-7
TGTGCCCGTCAGACGGAGGGATACGAGCAGTACTTC
CARQTEGYEQYF